This T cell receptor beta chain was observed in a study of breast tumors, draining lymph nodes, adjacent tissues. Study-wide results and caveats: Most tumor T cells seemingly derive from lymph node, then expand in tumor. The lymph node origin of tumor T cells was framed as consistent with a hypothesis, not demonstrated.

This CDR3 comprises 15 residues. Looked up from germline, CDR1 is MNHNY and CDR2 is SVGAGI (reference sequence). After removal of 2 bases from V and 6 bases from J, the junction contained 9 bases not matched to a gene. Samples came from axillary lymph nodes draining the breast cancer. Comment on this clonotype: Its target is not known. It may be a read error: a sequence one base away is much more abundant.

One entry per CDR3 protein results from TCRdb running MiXCR on the multiplex PCR reads. The repertoire holds about 140,000 distinct CDR3 sequences, with about 22% as singletons. The sequencing input was axillary lymph node tissue. The J gene is TRBJ1-2, the V gene TRBV6-6; 7 bases line up with TRBD1. This TCR was sampled from a female donor with breast cancer. Some clones in this sample may be carry-over from other donors' samples. The CDR3: CASSYAPPGGDGYTF. CDR3 nucleotides: TGTGCCAGCAGTTACGCCCCCCCAGGGGGTGATGGCTACACCTTC.